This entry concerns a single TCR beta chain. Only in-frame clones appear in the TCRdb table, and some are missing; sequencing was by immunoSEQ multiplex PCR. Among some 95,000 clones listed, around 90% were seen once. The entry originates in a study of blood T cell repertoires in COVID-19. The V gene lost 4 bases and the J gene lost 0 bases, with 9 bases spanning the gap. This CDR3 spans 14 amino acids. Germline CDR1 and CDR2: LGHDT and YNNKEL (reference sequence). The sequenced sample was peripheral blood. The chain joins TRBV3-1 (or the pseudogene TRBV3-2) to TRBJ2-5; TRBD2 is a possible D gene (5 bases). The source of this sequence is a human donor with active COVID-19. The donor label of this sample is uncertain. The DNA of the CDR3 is TGTGCCAGCAGCCTACGGAGGTACCAAGAGACCCAGTACTTC. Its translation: CASSLRRYQETQYF.